This section outlines one TCR beta chain sequence together with its context. Only healthy Caucasians were included as donors. This sample stems from a study of identical twins. TCRdb reanalysed the 5' RACE reads using MiXCR and keeps one entry per CDR3 protein. The sample holds 600,000 to 700,000 distinct CDR3 sequences, 21% seen once. The CDR3 contains 12 residues. Germline V lookup: CDR1 SGHTA, CDR2 FQGNSA. V was pared by 2 bases and J by 6 bases, with 8 bases between. These data are also associated with another study on T cells expressing NK-cell markers.

The specimen sequenced was PBMCs. This sequence originates from a woman aged 18-29 years in good health. The chain recombines TRBV7-2 with TRBJ2-7; the D is unclear. This CDR3 reads CASSLLTSEQYF. CDR3 sequence (DNA): TGTGCCAGCAGCTTACTGACCTCCGAGCAGTACTTC.